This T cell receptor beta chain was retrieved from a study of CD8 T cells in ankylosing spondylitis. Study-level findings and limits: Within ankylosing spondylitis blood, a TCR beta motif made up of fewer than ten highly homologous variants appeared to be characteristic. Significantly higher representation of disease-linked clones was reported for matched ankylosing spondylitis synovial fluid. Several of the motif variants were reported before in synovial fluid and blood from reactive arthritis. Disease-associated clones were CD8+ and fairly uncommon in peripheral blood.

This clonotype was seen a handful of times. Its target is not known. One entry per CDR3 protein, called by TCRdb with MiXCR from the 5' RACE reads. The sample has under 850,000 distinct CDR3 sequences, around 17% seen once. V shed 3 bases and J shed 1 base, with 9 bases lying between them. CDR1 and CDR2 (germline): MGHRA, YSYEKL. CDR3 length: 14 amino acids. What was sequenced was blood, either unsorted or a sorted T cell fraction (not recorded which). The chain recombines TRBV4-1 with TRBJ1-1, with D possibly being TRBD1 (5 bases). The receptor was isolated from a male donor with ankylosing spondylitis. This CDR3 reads CASSQFGGNTEAFF. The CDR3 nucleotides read TGCGCCAGCAGCCAGTTTGGGGGGAACACTGAAGCTTTCTTT.